Listed below are T cell receptor beta chains from one sample, sequenced in a study of T cell changes during pregnancy in multiple sclerosis. The protocol was immunoSEQ multiplex PCR, while the TCRdb copy is restricted to in-frame clones and leaves out a portion. This sample carries about 69,000 clones, around 92% of them seen once, and the ten largest clones take about 2%. The sample here was peripheral blood, taken in the third trimester of pregnancy. The source is a female donor in good health, enrolled as a control in a pregnancy study. CDR3s include the opening cysteine and the closing phenylalanine or tryptophan. The D gene is left open where the match is weak. Only some rows state a clone size, as once, few, many or a class for expanded clones.

J: TRBJ2-7; V: TRBV19; D: TRBD1; size: -; DNA: TGTGCCAGTAGTATAACGAACCGGGACAGGGTCTACGAGCAGTACTTC; CDR3: CASSITNRDRVYEQYF
J: TRBJ2-7; V: TRBV28; D: -; size: -; DNA: TGTGCCAGCAGTGGAGGGTCTCCCTACGAGCAGTACTTC; CDR3: CASSGGSPYEQYF
J: TRBJ1-2; V: TRBV2; D: TRBD1; size: -; DNA: TGTGCCAGCAGCGCAGACAACAGGGGAGGCTATGGCTACACCTTC; CDR3: CASSADNRGGYGYTF
J: TRBJ1-6; V: TRBV9; D: TRBD1; size: -; DNA: TGTGCCAGCAGCGCTGACGGGACAGGGAATTCACCCCTCCACTTT; CDR3: CASSADGTGNSPLHF
J: TRBJ2-5; V: TRBV27; D: -; size: -; DNA: TGTGCCAGCAGTTTACGTGGCCGCCGCCAAGAGACCCAGTACTTC; CDR3: CASSLRGRRQETQYF
J: TRBJ1-3; V: TRBV9; D: -; size: -; DNA: TGTGCCAGCAGCGTTCTCCCAATATTCCAACGGGGATCGGCTGGAAACACCATATATTTT; CDR3: CASSVLPIFQRGSAGNTIYF
J: TRBJ2-1; V: TRBV16; D: TRBD2; size: -; DNA: TGTGCCAGCAGCCAAGGCAGCGGGAGCTCCTACAATGAGCAGTTCTTC; CDR3: CASSQGSGSSYNEQFF
J: TRBJ2-3; V: TRBV19; D: -; size: -; DNA: TGTGCCAGTAGTTATACACTAGCCTGGGGCACAGATACGCAGTATTTT; CDR3: CASSYTLAWGTDTQYF
J: TRBJ2-1; V: TRBV27; D: -; size: -; DNA: TGTGCCAGCAGTTCGGACAGATACCTCAATGAGCAGTTCTTC; CDR3: CASSSDRYLNEQFF
J: TRBJ2-5; V: TRBV21-1; D: -; size: -; DNA: TGTGCCAGCAGCAAAGTCGTTCGGGATTCGTACCAAGAGACCCAGTACTTC; CDR3: CASSKVVRDSYQETQYF
J: TRBJ2-6; V: TRBV5-8; D: -; size: -; DNA: TGTGCCAGCAGCTTGTTAGCAGGGGCCAACGTCCTGACTTTC; CDR3: CASSLLAGANVLTF
J: TRBJ1-4; V: TRBV5-1; D: -; size: -; DNA: TGCGCCAGCAGAAGGACACCCGAGAAAAAACTGTTTTTT; CDR3: CASRRTPEKKLFF
J: TRBJ2-5; V: TRBV5-4; D: TRBD2; size: -; DNA: TGTGCCAGCAGCTTAGCGGGACTAGCGGGATTTTGGGGCCAGTACTTC; CDR3: CASSLAGLAGFWGQYF
J: TRBJ2-7; V: TRBV19; D: TRBD2; size: -; DNA: TGTGCCAGTAGTATCGCTACGGGGGGTCCTATAGGCTACGAGCAGTACTTC; CDR3: CASSIATGGPIGYEQYF
J: TRBJ2-5; V: TRBV7-3; D: TRBD2; size: -; DNA: TGTGCCAGCAGCTTATTACCCCCGACTAGCGGGGGGGCCCAGACCCAGTACTTC; CDR3: CASSLLPPTSGGAQTQYF
J: TRBJ1-1; V: TRBV27; D: -; size: once; DNA: TGTGCCAGCAGTTTCGGGGGGACGGGGACTGAAGCTTTCTTT; CDR3: CASSFGGTGTEAFF
J: TRBJ2-5; V: TRBV11-2; D: TRBD1; size: once; DNA: TGTGCCAGCAGCCCCTGGACAGGGGGCTGGGAGACCCAGTACTTC; CDR3: CASSPWTGGWETQYF